One T cell receptor beta chain is described in this entry. Its matching antigen is unknown. The CDR3 is 15 amino acids. Deletions cut 4 bases from V and 4 bases from J, with 16 bases between. Germline CDR1 and CDR2: MGHRA and YSYEKL. The sample comes from a study of shared clonotypes between healthy human individuals. Study-level background: The study drew on two women and a few men aged 18 to 49 as donors. Findings and limits, study-wide: Between a few donors, naive CD4 clonotypes were shared at a level of about 5%.

Positively selected for CCR7, the CD45RO-negative cells used as naive CD8 cells excluded terminally differentiated effector memory CD45RA+ cells. Sorted-subset replicate PCRs used about 200 ng DNA, around 27,000 T cell genomes. The method was immunoSEQ multiplex PCR; TCRdb's version includes in-frame clones alone and lacks a portion of them. The sample gives under 700,000 clones, around 96% of which show up once; over 0.1% is in the top ten. The sequence was collected from a woman aged 30 to 39 in good health. The genes are TRBV4-1 and TRBJ2-5; D unclear. Sequencing was done on a sample of naive CD8+ T cells sorted from blood. The CDR3 DNA sequence: TGCGCCAGCAGCCGTGGGCCCTATACCCCAGAGACCCAGTACTTC. As protein: CASSRGPYTPETQYF.